This T cell receptor (beta chain) was observed in a study of chemoradiotherapy in HPV16-positive cancers. Whole-study context: Functional T-cell assays on a couple of HPV16-positive patients' cells defined candidate HPV-specific clones and common TCR motifs.

Some clones are missing from TCRdb's copy, which holds only in-frame ones; the method was immunoSEQ multiplex PCR. The sample lists roughly 20,000 clones, about four fifths occurring once. As for this clone: The antigen remains unidentified.

Germline assignment: CDR1 SQVTM and CDR2 ANQGSEA. The CDR3 is made up of 11 amino acids. V was clipped by 5 bases and J by 2 bases, with 7 bases between them. Whole-study results and caveats: Functional assays defining HPV-specific T cells used only a couple of HPV16-positive patients. Candidate HPV-specific clones and E7-related TCR motifs grew in tumor during treatment.

The sequence was collected from a human donor with HPV-associated anogenital cancer. The sequencing used blood, collected from a patient who underwent chemoradiotherapy. The V call is TRBV29-1, the J call TRBJ2-7; D is uncertain. Here the CDR3 reads CSVRAAYEQYF. Written as DNA, the CDR3 is TGCAGCGTTCGGGCAGCCTACGAGCAGTACTTC.